These 5 T cell receptor beta chains were all obtained from the same sample, sequenced in a study of T cells after yellow fever vaccination. TCRdb called the 5' RACE reads again in MiXCR, with one record for every CDR3 protein. This table has just under 600,000 distinct CDR3 sequences, roughly 14% appearing once. The specimen comprised PBMCs, sampled on the day of the yellow fever booster vaccination. The receptors come from a man aged 30-40 years who received the YFV17D yellow fever vaccine.

This clonotype was observed a handful of times. The rearrangement links TRBV6-1 to TRBJ1-1, with a possible D match to TRBD1 (5 bases). CDR1 and CDR2 (germline): MNHNS, SASEGT. This CDR3 region has 14 residues. V dropped 6 bases and J dropped 4 bases, with 15 bases sitting between them. CDR3 DNA: TGTGCCAGCAGCCCGGGACCGTGGGGCACTGAAGCTTTCTTT. It encodes CASSPGPWGTEAFF.

In this sample, this clonotype turned up a few times. J is TRBJ1-5 and V is TRBV5-1, with a weak D call TRBD1 (5 bases). The CDR3 covers 13 residues. CDR1 is SGHRS, CDR2 YFSETQ, per germline. Between the trimmed V and J ends, which lost 5 bases and 7 bases, there was a span of 13 bases. DNA of the CDR3: TGCGCCAGCAGTGGGGGATCAGGGCAGCCCCAGCATTTT. Residues: CASSGGSGQPQHF.

Only a few counts were recorded for this clonotype. The V and J genes are TRBV10-3 and TRBJ2-1, with D uncertain. Trimming removed 2 bases at V and 7 bases at J, with 9 bases between. The CDR3 contains 13 residues. Per germline, CDR1 ENHRY and CDR2 SYGVKD. The CDR3 region is CAISEPTRNEQFF. The CDR3 nucleotides read TGTGCCATCAGTGAGCCAACAAGGAATGAGCAGTTCTTC.

This clonotype came up a few times. The chain carries TRBV10-1 and TRBJ1-6; possibly TRBD1 for D (6 bases). This CDR3 has 15 amino acids. Germline CDR1 and CDR2: WNHNN and SYGVQD (reference sequence). V was trimmed by 5 bases and J by 7 bases, leaving 15 bases between them. The CDR3 nucleotides read TGCGCCAGCAGTCCAGGGGTGTCGGAAAATTCACCCCTCCACTTT. Translated: CASSPGVSENSPLHF.

This chain links TRBV5-6 with TRBJ2-7; D is undetermined. V lost 1 base to trimming and J lost 4 bases, with 15 bases between them. This CDR3 is built from 15 residues. The V gene's germline CDR1 is SGHDT and CDR2 YYEEEE. CDR3 amino acids: CASSLLDADRYEQYF. As DNA, the CDR3 is TGTGCCAGCAGCTTGTTGGACGCCGACCGTTACGAGCAGTACTTC.